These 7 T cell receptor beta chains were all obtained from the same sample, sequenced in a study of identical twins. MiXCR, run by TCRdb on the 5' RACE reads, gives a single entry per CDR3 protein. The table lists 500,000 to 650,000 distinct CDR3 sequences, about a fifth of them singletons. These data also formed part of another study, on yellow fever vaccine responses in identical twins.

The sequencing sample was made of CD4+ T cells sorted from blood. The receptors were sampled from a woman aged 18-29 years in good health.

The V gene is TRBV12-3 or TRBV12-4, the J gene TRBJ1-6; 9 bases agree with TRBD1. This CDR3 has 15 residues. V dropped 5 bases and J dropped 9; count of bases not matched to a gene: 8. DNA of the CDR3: TGTGCCAGCAGTCCGGGACAGGGTCGAGGTTCACCCCTCCACTTT. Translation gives CASSPGQGRGSPLHF.

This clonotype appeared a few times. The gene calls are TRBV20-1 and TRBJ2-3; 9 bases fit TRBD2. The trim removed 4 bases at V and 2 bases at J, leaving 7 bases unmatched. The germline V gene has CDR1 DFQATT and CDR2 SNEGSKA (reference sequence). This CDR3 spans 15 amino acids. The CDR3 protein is CSANSGSPYTDTQYF. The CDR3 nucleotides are TGCAGTGCTAATAGCGGGAGCCCCTACACAGATACGCAGTATTTT.

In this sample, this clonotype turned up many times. The CDR3 bases are TGCGCCAGCAGCTTGGCTCCTAGAGGAGGCAATGAGCAGTTCTTC. Its translation: CASSLAPRGGNEQFF. This rearrangement joins TRBV5-1 to TRBJ2-1; D possibly corresponds to TRBD2 (5 bases). Trimming stripped 0 bases from V and 6 bases from J, with 13 bases between. The CDR3 loop spans 15 amino acids. Per germline, CDR1 SGHRS and CDR2 YFSETQ.

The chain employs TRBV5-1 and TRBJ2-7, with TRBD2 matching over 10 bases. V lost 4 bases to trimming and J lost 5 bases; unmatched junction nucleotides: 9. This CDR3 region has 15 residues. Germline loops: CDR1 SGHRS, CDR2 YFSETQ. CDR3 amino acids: CASSQEREGLDEQYF. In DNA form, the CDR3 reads TGCGCCAGCAGCCAAGAGCGGGAGGGCCTCGACGAGCAGTACTTC. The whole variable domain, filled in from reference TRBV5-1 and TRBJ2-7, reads KAGVTQTPRYLIKTRGQQVTLSCSPISGHRSVSWYQQTPGQGLQFLFEYFSETQRNKGNFPGRFSGRQFSNSRSEMNVSTLELGDSALYLCASSQEREGLDEQYFGPGTRLTVT.

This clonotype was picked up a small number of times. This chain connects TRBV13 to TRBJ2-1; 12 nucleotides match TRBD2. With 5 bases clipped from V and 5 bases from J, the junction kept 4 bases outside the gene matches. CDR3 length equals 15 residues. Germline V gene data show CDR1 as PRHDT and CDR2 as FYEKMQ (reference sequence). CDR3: CASSRTSGNHNEQFF. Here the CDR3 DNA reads TGTGCCAGCAGCCGGACTAGCGGGAATCACAATGAGCAGTTCTTC.

In nucleotides, the CDR3 is TGTGCCAGCAGACTGGAGGGGGCTACCTACGAGCAGTACTTC. Translating gives CASRLEGATYEQYF. The chain joins TRBV12-3 or TRBV12-4 to TRBJ2-7; possibly TRBD1 for D (7 bases). The CDR3 spans 14 residues. The germline V and J ends were trimmed by 6 bases and 2 bases, with 14 bases remaining between them.

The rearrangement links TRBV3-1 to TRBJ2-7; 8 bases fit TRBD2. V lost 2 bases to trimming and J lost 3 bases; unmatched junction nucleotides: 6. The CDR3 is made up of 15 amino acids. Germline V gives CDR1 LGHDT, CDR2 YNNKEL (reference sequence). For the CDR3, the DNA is TGTGCCAGCAGCCAAACTAGCGGAATCAGCTACGAGCAGTACTTC. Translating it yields CASSQTSGISYEQYF.